This TCR beta chain derives from a study of CD8 T cells in Susac syndrome. From blood CD8+ and CD4+ T cells, the TCR beta chain was sequenced. V lost 2 bases and J lost 6; bases outside the gene matches: 8. Germline V gives CDR1 KGHSH, CDR2 LQKENI. CDR3 length: 17 amino acids. The authors reverse transcribed roughly 0.5 to 1 ug RNA with random hexamers. TCRdb ran MiXCR on the immunoSEQ multiplex PCR reads and lists one entry per CDR3 protein. The table has over 100,000 distinct CDR3 sequences, nearly 96% seen once; the top ten hold less than 0.15%. The source is a human donor with Susac syndrome. The sequenced material came from CD4+ T cells from PBMCs. This chain connects TRBV18 to TRBJ2-5, with 14 bases matching TRBD2. CDR3 nucleotide sequence: TGTGCCAGCTCACCAAGGACTAGCGGGAGGAACGAGCAGACCCAGTACTTC. This codes for CASSPRTSGRNEQTQYF.